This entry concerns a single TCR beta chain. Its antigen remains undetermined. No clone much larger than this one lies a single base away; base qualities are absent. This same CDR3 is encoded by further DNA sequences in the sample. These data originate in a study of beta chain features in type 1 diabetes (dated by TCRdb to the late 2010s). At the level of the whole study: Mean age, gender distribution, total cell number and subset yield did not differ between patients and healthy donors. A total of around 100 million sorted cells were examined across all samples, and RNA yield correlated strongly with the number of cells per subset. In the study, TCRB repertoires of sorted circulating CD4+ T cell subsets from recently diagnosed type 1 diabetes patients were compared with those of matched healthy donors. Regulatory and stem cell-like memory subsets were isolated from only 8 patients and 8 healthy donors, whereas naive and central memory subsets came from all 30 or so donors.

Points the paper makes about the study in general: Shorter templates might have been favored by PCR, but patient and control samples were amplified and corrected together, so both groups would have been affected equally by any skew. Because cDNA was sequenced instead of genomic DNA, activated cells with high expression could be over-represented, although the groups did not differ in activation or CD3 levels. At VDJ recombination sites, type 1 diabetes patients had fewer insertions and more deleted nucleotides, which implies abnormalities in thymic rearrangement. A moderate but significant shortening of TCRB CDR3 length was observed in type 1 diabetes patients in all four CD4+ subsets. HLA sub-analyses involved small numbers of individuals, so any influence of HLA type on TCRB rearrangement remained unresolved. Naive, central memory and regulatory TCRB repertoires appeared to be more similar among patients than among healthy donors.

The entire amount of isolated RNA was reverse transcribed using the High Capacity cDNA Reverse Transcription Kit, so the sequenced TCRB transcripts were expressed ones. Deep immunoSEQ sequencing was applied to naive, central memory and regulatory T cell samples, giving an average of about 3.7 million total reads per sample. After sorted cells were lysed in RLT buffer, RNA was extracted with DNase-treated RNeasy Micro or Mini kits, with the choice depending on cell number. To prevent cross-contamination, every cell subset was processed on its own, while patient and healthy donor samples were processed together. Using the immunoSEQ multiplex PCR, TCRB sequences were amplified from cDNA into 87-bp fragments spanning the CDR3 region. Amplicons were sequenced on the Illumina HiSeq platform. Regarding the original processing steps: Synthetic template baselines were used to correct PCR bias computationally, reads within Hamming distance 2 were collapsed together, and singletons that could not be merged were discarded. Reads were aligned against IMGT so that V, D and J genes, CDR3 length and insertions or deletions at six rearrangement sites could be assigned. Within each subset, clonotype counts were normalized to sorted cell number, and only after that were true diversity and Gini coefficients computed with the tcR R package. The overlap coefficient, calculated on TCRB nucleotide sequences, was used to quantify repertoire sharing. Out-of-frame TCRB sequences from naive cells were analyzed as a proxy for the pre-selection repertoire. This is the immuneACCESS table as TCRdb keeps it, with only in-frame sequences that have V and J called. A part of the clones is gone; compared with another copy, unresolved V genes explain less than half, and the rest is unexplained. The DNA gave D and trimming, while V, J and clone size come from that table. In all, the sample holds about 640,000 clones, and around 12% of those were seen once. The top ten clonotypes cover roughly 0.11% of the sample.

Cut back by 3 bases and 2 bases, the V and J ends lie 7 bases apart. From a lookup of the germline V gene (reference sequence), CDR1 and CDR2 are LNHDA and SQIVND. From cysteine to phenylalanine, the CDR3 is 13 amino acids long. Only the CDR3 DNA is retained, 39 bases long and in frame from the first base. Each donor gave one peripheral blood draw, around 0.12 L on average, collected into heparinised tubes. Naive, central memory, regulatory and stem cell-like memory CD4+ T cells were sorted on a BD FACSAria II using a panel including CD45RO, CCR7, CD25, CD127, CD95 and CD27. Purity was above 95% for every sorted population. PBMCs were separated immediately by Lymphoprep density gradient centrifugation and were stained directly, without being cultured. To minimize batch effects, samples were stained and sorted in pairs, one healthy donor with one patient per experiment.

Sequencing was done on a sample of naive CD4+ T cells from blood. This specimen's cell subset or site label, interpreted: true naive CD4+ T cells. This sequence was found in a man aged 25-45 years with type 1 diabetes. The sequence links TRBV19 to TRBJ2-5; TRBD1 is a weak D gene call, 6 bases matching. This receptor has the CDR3 CASSIGQQETQYF. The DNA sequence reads TGTGCCAGTAGTATTGGACAGCAAGAGACCCAGTACTTC. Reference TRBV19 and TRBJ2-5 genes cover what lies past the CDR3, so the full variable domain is DGGITQSPKYLFRKEGQNVTLSCEQNLNHDAMYWYRQDPGQGLRLIYYSQIVNDFQKGDIAEGYSVSREKKESFPLTVTSAQKNPTAFYLCASSIGQQETQYFGPGTRLLVL.